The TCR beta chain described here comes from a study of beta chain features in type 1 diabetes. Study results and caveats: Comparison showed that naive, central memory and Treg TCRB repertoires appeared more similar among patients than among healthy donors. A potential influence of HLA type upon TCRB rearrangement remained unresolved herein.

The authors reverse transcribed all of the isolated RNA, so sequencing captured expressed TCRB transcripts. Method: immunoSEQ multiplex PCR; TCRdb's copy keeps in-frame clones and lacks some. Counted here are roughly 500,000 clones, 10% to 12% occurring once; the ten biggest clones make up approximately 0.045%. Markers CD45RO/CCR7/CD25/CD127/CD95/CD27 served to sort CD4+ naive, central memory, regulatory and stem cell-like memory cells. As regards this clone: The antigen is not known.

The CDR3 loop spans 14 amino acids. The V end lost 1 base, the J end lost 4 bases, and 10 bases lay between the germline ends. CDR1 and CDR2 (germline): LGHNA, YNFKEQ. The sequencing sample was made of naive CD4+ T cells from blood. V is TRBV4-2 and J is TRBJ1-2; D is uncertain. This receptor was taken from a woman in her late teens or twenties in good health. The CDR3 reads CASSQVGQVYGYTF. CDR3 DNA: TGTGCCAGCAGCCAAGTAGGGCAAGTCTATGGCTACACCTTC.